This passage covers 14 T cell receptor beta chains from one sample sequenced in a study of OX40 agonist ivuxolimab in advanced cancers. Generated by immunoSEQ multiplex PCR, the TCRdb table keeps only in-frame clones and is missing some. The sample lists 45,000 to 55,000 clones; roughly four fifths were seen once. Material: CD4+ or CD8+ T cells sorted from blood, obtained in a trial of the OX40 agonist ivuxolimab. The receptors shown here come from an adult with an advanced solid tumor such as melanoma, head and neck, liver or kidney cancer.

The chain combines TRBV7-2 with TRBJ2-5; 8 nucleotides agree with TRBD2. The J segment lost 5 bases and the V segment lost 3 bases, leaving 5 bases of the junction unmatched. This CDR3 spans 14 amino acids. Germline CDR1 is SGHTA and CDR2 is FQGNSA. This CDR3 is CASSFDGRGETQYF. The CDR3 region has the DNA TGTGCCAGCAGCTTTGACGGGAGGGGGGAGACCCAGTACTTC.

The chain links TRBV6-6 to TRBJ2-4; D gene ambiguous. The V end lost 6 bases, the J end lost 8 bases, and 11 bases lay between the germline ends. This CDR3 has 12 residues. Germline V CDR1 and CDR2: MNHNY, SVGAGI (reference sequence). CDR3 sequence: CASRPGVDIQYF. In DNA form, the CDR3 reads TGTGCCAGCAGACCCGGAGTCGACATTCAGTACTTC.

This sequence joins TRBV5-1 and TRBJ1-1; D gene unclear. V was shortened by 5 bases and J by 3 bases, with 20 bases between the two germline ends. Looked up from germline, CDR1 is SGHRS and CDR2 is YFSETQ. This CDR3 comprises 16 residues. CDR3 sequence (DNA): TGCGCCAGCAGTCCTACGGTCGGGCAGAGGTACACTGAAGCTTTCTTT. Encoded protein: CASSPTVGQRYTEAFF.

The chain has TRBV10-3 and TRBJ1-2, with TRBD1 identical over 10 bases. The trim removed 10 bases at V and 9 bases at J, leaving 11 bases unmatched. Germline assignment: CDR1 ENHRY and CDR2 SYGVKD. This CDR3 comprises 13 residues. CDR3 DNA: TGTGCCACCTACCCCGGGACAGGGGAGAGCTACACCTTC. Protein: CATYPGTGESYTF.

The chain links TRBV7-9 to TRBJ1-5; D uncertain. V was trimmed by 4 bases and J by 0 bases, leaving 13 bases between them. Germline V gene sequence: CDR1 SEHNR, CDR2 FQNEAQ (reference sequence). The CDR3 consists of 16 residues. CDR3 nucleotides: TGTGCCAGCAGCTCTGGAGGTTGGTATAGCAATCAGCCCCAGCATTTT. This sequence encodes CASSSGGWYSNQPQHF.

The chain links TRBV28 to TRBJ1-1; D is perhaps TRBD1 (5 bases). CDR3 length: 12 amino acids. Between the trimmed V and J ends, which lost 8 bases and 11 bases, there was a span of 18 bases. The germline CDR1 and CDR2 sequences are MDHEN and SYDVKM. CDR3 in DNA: TGTGCCAGCCATACTCTGGGGGGGACGGCTTTCTTT. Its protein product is CASHTLGGTAFF.

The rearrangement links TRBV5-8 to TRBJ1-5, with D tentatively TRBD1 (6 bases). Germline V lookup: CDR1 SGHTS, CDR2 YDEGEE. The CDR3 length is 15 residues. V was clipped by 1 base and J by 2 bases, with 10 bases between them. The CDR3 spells CASSLPGARNQPQHF. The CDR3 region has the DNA TGTGCCAGCAGCTTGCCAGGGGCGCGCAATCAGCCCCAGCATTTT.

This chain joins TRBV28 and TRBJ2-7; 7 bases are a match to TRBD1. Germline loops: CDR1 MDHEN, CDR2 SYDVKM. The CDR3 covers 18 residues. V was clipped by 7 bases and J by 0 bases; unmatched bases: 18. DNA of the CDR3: TGTGCCAGCAACTCCCAGGGGTCCTGGGACAGCAGCTCCTACGAGCAGTACTTC. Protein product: CASNSQGSWDSSSYEQYF.

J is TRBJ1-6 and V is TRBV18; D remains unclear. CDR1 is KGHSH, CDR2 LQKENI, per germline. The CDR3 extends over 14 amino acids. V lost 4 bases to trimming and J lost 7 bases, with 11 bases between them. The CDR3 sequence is CASSLSVGNSPLHF. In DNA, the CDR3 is TGTGCCAGCTCACTTTCAGTAGGGAATTCACCCCTCCACTTT.

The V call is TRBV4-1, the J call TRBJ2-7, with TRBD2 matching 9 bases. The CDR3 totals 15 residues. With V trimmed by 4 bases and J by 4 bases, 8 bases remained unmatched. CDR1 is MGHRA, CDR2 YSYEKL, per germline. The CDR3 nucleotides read TGCGCCAGCAGCCCGACTAGCGGAGGTGGTTACGAGCAGTACTTC. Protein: CASSPTSGGGYEQYF.

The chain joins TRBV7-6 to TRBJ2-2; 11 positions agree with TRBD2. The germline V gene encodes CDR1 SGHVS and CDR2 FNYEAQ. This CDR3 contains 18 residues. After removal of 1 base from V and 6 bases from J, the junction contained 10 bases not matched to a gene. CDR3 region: CASSLVLAGGSDSGELFF. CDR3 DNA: TGTGCCAGCAGCTTAGTCCTAGCGGGAGGCTCCGACTCCGGGGAGCTGTTTTTT.

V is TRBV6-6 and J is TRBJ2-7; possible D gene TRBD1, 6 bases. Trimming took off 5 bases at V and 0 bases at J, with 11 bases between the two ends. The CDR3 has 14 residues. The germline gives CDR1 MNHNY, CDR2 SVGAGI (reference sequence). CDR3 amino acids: CASSQGIHSYEQYF. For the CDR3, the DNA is TGTGCCAGCAGTCAGGGGATTCACTCCTACGAGCAGTACTTC.

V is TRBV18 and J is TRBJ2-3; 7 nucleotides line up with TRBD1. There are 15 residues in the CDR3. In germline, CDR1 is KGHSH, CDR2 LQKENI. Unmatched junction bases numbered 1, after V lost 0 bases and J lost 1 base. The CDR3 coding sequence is TGTGCCAGCTCACCACCTACAGGGGGCACAGATACGCAGTATTTT. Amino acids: CASSPPTGGTDTQYF.

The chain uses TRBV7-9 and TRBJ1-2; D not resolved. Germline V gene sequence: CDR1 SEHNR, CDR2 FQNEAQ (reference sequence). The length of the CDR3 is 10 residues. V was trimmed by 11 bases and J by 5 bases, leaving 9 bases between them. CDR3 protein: CAFSGYGYTF. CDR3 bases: TGTGCCTTCTCGGGGTATGGCTACACCTTC.